This entry is about one T cell receptor (beta chain). This specimen belongs to a study of T cells in Graves' hyperthyroidism and ophthalmopathy. The source material, RNA transcripts, was used to amplify TCR beta CDR3 regions. The HTBI set primed first-round TCR CDR3 RT-PCR. TCRdb itself ran the multiplex PCR reads through MiXCR, one entry per CDR3 protein. The sample lists 350,000 to 450,000 distinct CDR3 sequences, 17% seen once, with more than 30% in the top ten. CDR3 size: 15 residues. Trimming at V came to 7 bases and at J to 10 bases, leaving 16 bases not matched to a gene. For the diagnoses, clinical symptoms, serum thyroxine and TRAb, thyroid ultrasound and orbital computed tomography were used. The study collected blood at first hyperthyroidism diagnosis, before any ophthalmopathy symptoms arose.

This clonotype was sampled from a woman between 25 and 40 years old with Graves' hyperthyroidism that later progressed to Graves' ophthalmopathy. Sample: blood. This chain joins TRBV12-3 or TRBV12-4 and TRBJ2-3; TRBD1 aligns across 8 bases. The CDR3: CASIGSGGLRKAQYF. DNA of the CDR3: TGTGCCAGCATCGGCTCAGGGGGCTTGAGGAAGGCGCAGTATTTT.